Listed below are T cell receptor beta chains from one sample, sequenced in a study of CD8 T cells in Susac syndrome. TCRdb re-called the immunoSEQ multiplex PCR reads through MiXCR, storing one row per CDR3 protein. The sample has more than 150,000 distinct CDR3 sequences, more than 85% seen once; the top ten hold 0.15% to 0.2%. Sequenced input: CD8+ T cells from PBMCs. These receptor sequences come from a human donor with Susac syndrome. The CDR3 runs from the conserved cysteine through the conserved F or W. D genes are given only for firm matches.

d_call,v_call,j_call,cdr3_aa
TRBD1,TRBV7-6,TRBJ2-7,CASSLLAGGNEQYF
.,TRBV9,TRBJ2-2,CASSGRDGDPGELFF
TRBD1,TRBV12-3/TRBV12-4,TRBJ2-5,CASSLTGGTGETQYF
TRBD2,TRBV29-1,TRBJ2-1,CSALAGKYNEQFF
.,TRBV11-2,TRBJ2-2,CASSLRGQLLNTGELFF
TRBD1,TRBV18,TRBJ1-1,CASSPNQGALDTEAFF
TRBD2,TRBV9,TRBJ2-5,CASSVSGRAFEETQYF
.,TRBV4-1,TRBJ2-5,CASSQVLPLAQKTTETQYF
TRBD2,TRBV6-5,TRBJ2-7,CASSYRLAGSYEQYF
.,TRBV5-6,TRBJ1-1,CASTTGVGIMNTEAFF
TRBD1,TRBV7-9,TRBJ1-5,CASSNNPGQGYQPQHF
TRBD1,TRBV6-1,TRBJ2-6,CASSRDRVPSGANVLTF
TRBD2,TRBV6-5,TRBJ2-7,CASSPSGGEQYF
TRBD2,TRBV7-3,TRBJ2-3,CASSLVAGGADTQYF
.,TRBV9,TRBJ2-2,CASSLGALNTGELFF
.,TRBV7-6,TRBJ2-7,CASSALGGSGEQYF
TRBD1,TRBV24-1,TRBJ2-5,CATSEGQAIQETQYF
TRBD2,TRBV3-1,TRBJ2-1,CASSQGTSNYNEQFF
.,TRBV9,TRBJ2-3,CASSATGPSTDTQYF
TRBD1,TRBV7-8,TRBJ1-2,CASSYRTGDGYTF
.,TRBV25-1,TRBJ1-4,CASSDSEKLFF
.,TRBV12-3/TRBV12-4,TRBJ2-7,CASSLIGTTPWYEQYF
TRBD1,TRBV29-1,TRBJ1-1,CSVAGQENTEAFF
.,TRBV3-1,TRBJ2-2,CASSPTLGIDTGELFF
.,TRBV12-3/TRBV12-4,TRBJ2-7,CASSLSPPATYEQYF
.,TRBV20-1,TRBJ1-5,CSAPGIPFGSLQPQHF
.,TRBV5-1,TRBJ1-1,CASSLAWQKGEAFF
TRBD2,TRBV6-5,TRBJ2-7,CASSYGGGEQYF
TRBD1,TRBV5-1,TRBJ2-7,CASSLETGASYEQYF
TRBD1,TRBV5-1,TRBJ2-3,CASKGADTDTQYF
TRBD2,TRBV12-3/TRBV12-4,TRBJ2-5,CASGTSGGPETQYF
TRBD2,TRBV20-1,TRBJ2-3,CSARDLIGLADITDTQYF
.,TRBV12-3/TRBV12-4,TRBJ2-1,CASTLGTLYNEQFF
TRBD2,TRBV5-1,TRBJ2-5,CASSERGGRMETQYF
.,TRBV24-1,TRBJ2-1,CATSDTGWGGNEQFF
.,TRBV6-5,TRBJ1-2,CASSYSMGQTNYGYTF
.,TRBV2,TRBJ1-2,CASSPDSYFNYGYTF
.,TRBV7-9,TRBJ2-2,CASSLPHSPDRRGTGELFF
TRBD1,TRBV28,TRBJ2-7,CASSPLQGVSSEQYF
.,TRBV5-6,TRBJ2-7,CASSLSVSSYEQYF
.,TRBV5-1,TRBJ1-4,CASSQRQVQSNEKLFF
TRBD1,TRBV28,TRBJ1-4,CASSLAADRGGPEKLFF
.,TRBV5-1,TRBJ2-7,CASSLGGRSEQYF
TRBD2,TRBV20-1,TRBJ2-1,CSAKTGPRGGEQFF
.,TRBV4-1,TRBJ1-4,CASSHETTREKLFF
.,TRBV20-1,TRBJ1-1,CSAPTDPGHLNTEAFF
TRBD2,TRBV3-1,TRBJ2-1,CASSQDMTSGYNEQFF
.,TRBV13,TRBJ2-1,CASSLDLQGDYNEQFF
TRBD2,TRBV19,TRBJ2-7,CASSILSGVTYEQYF
.,TRBV20-1,TRBJ1-1,CSARDLWGAATEAFF
.,TRBV6-5,TRBJ1-1,CASSYREGHTEAFF